The 22 T cell receptor beta chains reported below all come from one sample, sequenced in a study of blood T cell repertoires in COVID-19. Profiled with immunoSEQ multiplex PCR; TCRdb holds only in-frame clones, not every one. The sample includes about 200,000 clones, roughly 80% of them seen just once. The specimen sequenced was peripheral blood. The source of these receptors is a human donor in a cohort sampled during active COVID-19.

In DNA, the CDR3 is TGTGCCAGTAGTTCCAGGGGGCAGGGCTATGGCTACACCTTC. Protein product: CASSSRGQGYGYTF. The chain couples TRBV19 to TRBJ1-2, with TRBD1 matching 8 bases. The junction had 6 bases not matched to a gene; V was cut back by 5 bases and J by 4 bases. Germline V gives CDR1 LNHDA, CDR2 SQIVND (reference sequence). This CDR3 contains 14 residues.

This clone was seen only a few times. CDR3 nucleotide sequence: TGTGCCAGCAGCTTAGAGGTCGGGAGGCACTACGAGCAGTACTTC. Translating it yields CASSLEVGRHYEQYF. This chain links TRBV7-6 with TRBJ2-7; 7 positions agree with TRBD2. The CDR3 length is 15 residues. Germline V CDR1 and CDR2: SGHVS, FNYEAQ. V trimming: 1 base; J trimming: 3 bases; junction bases outside the gene matches: 6.

This sequence joins TRBV9 and TRBJ2-5, with 10 bases lining up with TRBD1. CDR3 length: 20 amino acids. Germline V CDR1 and CDR2: SGDLS, YYNGEE. The V and J ends lost 0 bases and 1 base, in that order; junction bases with no gene match: 15. In nucleotides, the CDR3 is TGTGCCAGCAGCGTAGGCCCCGGTATACGCGGGACAGGGGTCCAAGAGACCCAGTACTTC. The encoded protein is CASSVGPGIRGTGVQETQYF.

The gene calls are TRBV5-5 and TRBJ1-6; possibly TRBD1 for D (6 bases). CDR3 length equals 12 residues. Germline lookup yields CDR1 SGHKS and CDR2 YYEKEE (reference sequence). Trimming stripped 5 bases from V and 9 bases from J, with 9 bases between. Here the CDR3 reads CASRADSSPLHF. The CDR3 DNA sequence: TGTGCCAGCAGAGCGGACAGTTCACCCCTCCACTTT.

The rearrangement joins TRBV18 to TRBJ1-2; D perhaps matches TRBD1 (6 bases). V was trimmed by 2 bases and J by 7 bases, leaving 20 bases between them. This CDR3 has 16 residues. Germline V CDR1 and CDR2: KGHSH, LQKENI. The DNA for the CDR3 is TGTGCCAGCTCACCAGATCTGAACAGGGCCACTGGTGGCTACACCTTC. Translating it yields CASSPDLNRATGGYTF.

The rearrangement uses TRBV30 and TRBJ2-2; TRBD1 aligns across 8 bases. V gave up 0 bases and J gave up 4 bases; unmatched junction bases: 13. Germline V CDR1 and CDR2: GTSNPN, SVGIG (reference sequence). This CDR3 spans 18 amino acids. The CDR3 spells CAWSVDGTAGGLTGELFF. CDR3 in DNA: TGTGCCTGGAGTGTAGACGGAACGGCAGGGGGCCTCACCGGGGAGCTGTTTTTT.

The chain couples TRBV6-2 or TRBV6-3 to TRBJ1-2, with D hard to call. Trimming left V 4 bases short and J 8 bases short, with 17 bases between. CDR3 length equals 14 residues. Germline values: CDR1 MNHEY, CDR2 SVGEGT. Here the CDR3 DNA reads TGTGCCAGCAGTTCTCCCTCGCAGGCCAAAGGCTACACCTTC. Amino acids: CASSSPSQAKGYTF.

V is TRBV10-3 and J is TRBJ1-5; D possibly corresponds to TRBD1 (6 bases). Trimming cost V 6 bases and J 1 base, with 16 bases left between them. Germline CDR1 reads ENHRY; CDR2 reads SYGVKD. The CDR3 is 16 residues long. The CDR3 protein is CAISELQGRSNQPQHF. For the CDR3, the DNA is TGTGCCATCAGCGAGCTACAGGGACGAAGCAATCAGCCCCAGCATTTT.

The chain joins TRBV27 to TRBJ2-1; the D is unclear. V lost 6 bases, J lost 0 bases, and 9 bases lay in between. From germline, CDR1 is MNHEY and CDR2 SMNVEV (reference sequence). The CDR3 is 14 residues long. The CDR3 loop is CASRAPSSYNEQFF. The CDR3 DNA reads TGTGCCAGCAGAGCGCCGAGCTCCTACAATGAGCAGTTCTTC.

This clone was seen only a few times. The CDR3 coding sequence is TGTGCCAGCAGTTTATGGTCCAGCGGGGCGCAGTTCTTC. Translation: CASSLWSSGAQFF. The chain has TRBV28 and TRBJ2-1; 7 bases agree with TRBD2. Losses at the gene ends were 0 bases for V and 12 bases for J; bases not matched to a gene: 5. Germline lookup yields CDR1 MDHEN and CDR2 SYDVKM. The CDR3 length is 13 residues.

This chain joins TRBV18 and TRBJ1-5; 9 bases are shared with TRBD1. The V and J ends lost 4 bases and 0 bases, in that order; junction bases with no gene match: 1. Germline V gene lookup returns CDR1 KGHSH and CDR2 LQKENI. There are 15 residues in the CDR3. The DNA for the CDR3 is TGTGCCAGCTCACGGACAGGGGTTAGCAATCAGCCCCAGCATTTT. Its protein is CASSRTGVSNQPQHF.

V usage is TRBV3-1 (or the pseudogene TRBV3-2) and J usage is TRBJ1-3; D ambiguous. V was cut by 1 base and J by 4 bases, with 14 bases left in between. The CDR3 sequence is 16 residues long. Germline V gene data show CDR1 as LGHDT and CDR2 as YNNKEL (reference sequence). CDR3 loop: CASSQGGFAGGNTIYF. The CDR3 coding sequence is TGTGCCAGCAGCCAAGGCGGGTTTGCGGGAGGAAACACCATATATTTT.

This chain uses TRBV24-1 with TRBJ1-2; perhaps TRBD1 as D (5 bases). CDR1 is KGHDR and CDR2 is SFDVKD in the germline V gene. The CDR3 loop spans 12 amino acids. The V and J ends lost 3 bases and 8 bases respectively, with 9 bases between them. In nucleotides, the CDR3 is TGTGCCACCAGTGATGGGGGGGGAGGCTACACCTTC. Its translation: CATSDGGGGYTF.

The V gene is TRBV6-6, the J gene TRBJ1-1; D is perhaps TRBD1 (5 bases). The CDR3 totals 13 residues. With 5 bases removed from V and 1 base from J, the gap between germline ends came to 8 bases. Germline-derived CDR1 and CDR2 are MNHNY and SVGAGI (reference sequence). The CDR3 spells CASSPTANTEAFF. CDR3 bases: TGTGCCAGCAGTCCGACAGCGAACACTGAAGCTTTCTTT.

This chain connects TRBV28 to TRBJ1-2, with unresolved D. Trimming removed 4 bases from V and 0 bases from J, with 21 bases in between. CDR3 length: 18 amino acids. The germline V gene has CDR1 MDHEN and CDR2 SYDVKM. CDR3 region: CASSSPWASGQANYGYTF. The CDR3 DNA reads TGTGCCAGCAGTTCTCCCTGGGCGTCAGGTCAAGCTAACTATGGCTACACCTTC.

This clone has just a few counts. This chain connects TRBV7-2 to TRBJ1-1; D not certain. Germline CDR1 and CDR2: SGHTA and FQGNSA. This CDR3 has 15 residues. V was pared by 8 bases and J by 1 base, with 17 bases between. CDR3 loop: CASVPVGGRNTEAFF. The CDR3 nucleotides read TGTGCCAGCGTGCCTGTCGGAGGGAGGAACACTGAAGCTTTCTTT.

V and J are TRBV7-3 and TRBJ2-3; TRBD2 might be the D (5 bases). This CDR3 comprises 14 residues. Germline V gene lookup returns CDR1 SGHTA and CDR2 FQGTGA. Trimming took off 2 bases at V and 6 bases at J, with 12 bases between the two ends. For the CDR3, the DNA is TGTGCCAGCAGCTTAGGACTTACCAGGGATACGCAGTATTTT. This codes for CASSLGLTRDTQYF.

This sequence joins TRBV27 and TRBJ1-5; D remains unclear. The germline CDR1 and CDR2 sequences are MNHEY and SMNVEV (reference sequence). The CDR3 runs 9 residues. The CDR3 DNA sequence: TGTCCGGTCTGGCAGCCCCAGCATTTT. It encodes CPVWQPQHF.

This chain links TRBV9 with TRBJ2-1, with a weak D call TRBD2 (6 bases). This CDR3 is 16 amino acids long. CDR1 SGDLS and CDR2 YYNGEE come from the germline V gene. V lost 0 bases and J 6 bases, leaving 16 bases between the germline ends. CDR3 protein: CASSVGGRDFRNEQFF. The DNA of the CDR3 is TGTGCCAGCAGCGTAGGGGGTAGGGACTTCCGCAATGAGCAGTTCTTC.

The chain combines TRBV7-6 with TRBJ2-5, with D perhaps matching TRBD2 (6 bases). Germline lookup yields CDR1 SGHVS and CDR2 FNYEAQ. CDR3 size: 12 residues. The germline V and J ends were trimmed by 3 bases and 5 bases, with 7 bases remaining between them. The CDR3 coding sequence is TGTGCCAGCAGCTTTGGGGGGGAGACCCAGTACTTC. This gives the protein CASSFGGETQYF.

V is TRBV2 and J is TRBJ1-2; D is perhaps TRBD1 (5 bases). Germline V lookup: CDR1 SNHLY, CDR2 FYNNEI. This CDR3 has 15 amino acids. V lost 3 bases and J lost 3, with 14 bases in between. The CDR3 DNA follows: TGTGCCAGCAGTGAGGGTCAGGGCCTATACTATGGCTACACCTTC. The encoded protein is CASSEGQGLYYGYTF.

This clone occurred a few times. This chain joins TRBV4-2 and TRBJ2-7, with 9 nucleotides matching TRBD2. The CDR3 is 13 residues long. The trim removed 4 bases at V and 4 bases at J, leaving 2 bases unmatched. Germline CDR1 LGHNA, CDR2 YNFKEQ. The CDR3 DNA reads as TGTGCCAGCAGCCTAGCGGGAGATTACGAGCAGTACTTC. Its translation: CASSLAGDYEQYF.